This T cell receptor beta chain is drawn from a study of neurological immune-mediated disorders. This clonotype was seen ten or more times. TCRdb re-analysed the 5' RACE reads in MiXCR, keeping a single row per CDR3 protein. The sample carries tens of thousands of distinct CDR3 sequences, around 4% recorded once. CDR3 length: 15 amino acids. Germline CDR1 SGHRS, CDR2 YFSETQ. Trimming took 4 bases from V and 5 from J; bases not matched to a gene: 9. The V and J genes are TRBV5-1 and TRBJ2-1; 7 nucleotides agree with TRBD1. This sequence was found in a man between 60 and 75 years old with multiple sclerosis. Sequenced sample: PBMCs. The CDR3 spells CASSRLDRYDNEQFF. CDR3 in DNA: TGCGCCAGCAGCCGTCTGGACAGGTATGACAATGAGCAGTTCTTC.